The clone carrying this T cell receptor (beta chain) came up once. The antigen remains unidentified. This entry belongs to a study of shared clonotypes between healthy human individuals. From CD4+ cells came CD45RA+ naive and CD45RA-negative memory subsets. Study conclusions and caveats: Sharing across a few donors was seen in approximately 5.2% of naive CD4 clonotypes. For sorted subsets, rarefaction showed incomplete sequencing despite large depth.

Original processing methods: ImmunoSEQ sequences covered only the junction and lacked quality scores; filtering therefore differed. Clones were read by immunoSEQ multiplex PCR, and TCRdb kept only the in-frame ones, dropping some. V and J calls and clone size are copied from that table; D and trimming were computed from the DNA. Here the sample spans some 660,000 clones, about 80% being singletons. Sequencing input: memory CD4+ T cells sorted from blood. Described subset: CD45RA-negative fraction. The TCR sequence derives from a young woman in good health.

The CDR3: CASSDEWPGAFYGYTF. The CDR3 DNA sequence: TGTGCCAGCAGTGATGAGTGGCCAGGGGCCTTCTATGGCTACACCTTC. This sequence joins TRBV6-1 and TRBJ1-2; D might be TRBD1 (6 bases). Germline V CDR1 and CDR2: MNHNS, SASEGT. This CDR3 has 16 residues. Trimming removed 3 bases from V and 4 bases from J, with 18 bases in between.